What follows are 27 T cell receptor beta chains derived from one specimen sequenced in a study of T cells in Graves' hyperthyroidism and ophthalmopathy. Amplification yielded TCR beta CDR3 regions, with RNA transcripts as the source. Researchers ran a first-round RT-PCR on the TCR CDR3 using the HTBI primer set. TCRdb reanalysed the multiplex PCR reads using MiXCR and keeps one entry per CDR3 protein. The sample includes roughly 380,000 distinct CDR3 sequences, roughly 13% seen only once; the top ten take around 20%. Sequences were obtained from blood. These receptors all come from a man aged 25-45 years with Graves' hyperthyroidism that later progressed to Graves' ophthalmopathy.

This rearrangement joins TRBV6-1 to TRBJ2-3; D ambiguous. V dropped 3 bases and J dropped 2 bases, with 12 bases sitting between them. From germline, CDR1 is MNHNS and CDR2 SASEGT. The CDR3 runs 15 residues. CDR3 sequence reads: CASSEGFTYTDTQYF. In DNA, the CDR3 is TGTGCCAGCAGTGAGGGCTTTACTTACACAGATACGCAGTATTTT.

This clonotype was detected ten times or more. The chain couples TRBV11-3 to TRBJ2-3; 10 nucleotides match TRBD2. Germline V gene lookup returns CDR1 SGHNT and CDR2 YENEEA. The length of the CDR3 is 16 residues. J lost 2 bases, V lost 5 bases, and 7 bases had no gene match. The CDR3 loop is CASSPLAGAITDTQYF. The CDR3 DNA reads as TGTGCCAGCAGCCCGCTAGCGGGGGCCATCACAGATACGCAGTATTTT.

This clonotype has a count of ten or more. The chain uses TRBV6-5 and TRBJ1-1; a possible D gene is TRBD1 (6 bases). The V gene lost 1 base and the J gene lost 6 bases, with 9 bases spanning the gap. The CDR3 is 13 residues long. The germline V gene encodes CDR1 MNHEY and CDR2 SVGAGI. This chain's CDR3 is CASSYFRGSEAFF. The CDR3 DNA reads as TGTGCCAGCAGTTACTTCAGGGGCTCTGAAGCTTTCTTT.

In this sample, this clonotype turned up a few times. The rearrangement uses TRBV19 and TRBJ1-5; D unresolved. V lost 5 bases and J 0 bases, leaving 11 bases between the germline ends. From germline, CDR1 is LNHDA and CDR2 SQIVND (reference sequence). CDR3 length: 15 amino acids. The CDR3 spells CASSSKLYSNQPQHF. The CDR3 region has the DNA TGTGCCAGTAGTTCGAAGTTGTATAGCAATCAGCCCCAGCATTTT. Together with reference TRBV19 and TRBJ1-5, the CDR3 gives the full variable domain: DGGITQSPKYLFRKEGQNVTLSCEQNLNHDAMYWYRQDPGQGLRLIYYSQIVNDFQKGDIAEGYSVSREKKESFPLTVTSAQKNPTAFYLCASSSKLYSNQPQHFGDGTRLSIL.

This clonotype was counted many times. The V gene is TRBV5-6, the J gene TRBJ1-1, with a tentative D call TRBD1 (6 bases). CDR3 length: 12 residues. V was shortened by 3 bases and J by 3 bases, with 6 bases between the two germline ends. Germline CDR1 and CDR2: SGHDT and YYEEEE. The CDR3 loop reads CASSWTDTEAFF. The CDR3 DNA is TGTGCCAGCAGCTGGACAGACACTGAAGCTTTCTTT.

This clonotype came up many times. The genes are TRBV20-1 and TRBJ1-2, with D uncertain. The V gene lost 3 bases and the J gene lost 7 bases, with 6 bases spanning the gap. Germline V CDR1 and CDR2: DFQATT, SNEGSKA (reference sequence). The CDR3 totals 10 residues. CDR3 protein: CSASLLGYTF. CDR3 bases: TGCAGTGCTAGTTTACTTGGCTACACCTTC.

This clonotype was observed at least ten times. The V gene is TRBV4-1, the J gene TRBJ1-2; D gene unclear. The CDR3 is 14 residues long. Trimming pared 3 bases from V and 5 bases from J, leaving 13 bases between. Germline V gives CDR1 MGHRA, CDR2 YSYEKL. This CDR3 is CASSQGTSAYGYTF. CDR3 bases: TGCGCCAGCAGCCAGGGCACCAGTGCTTATGGCTACACCTTC.

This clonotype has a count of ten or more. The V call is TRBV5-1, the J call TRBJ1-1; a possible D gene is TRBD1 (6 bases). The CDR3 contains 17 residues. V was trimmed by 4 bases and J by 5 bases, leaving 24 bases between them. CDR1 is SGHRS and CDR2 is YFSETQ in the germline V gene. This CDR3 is CASSLSPGTFTGTEAFF. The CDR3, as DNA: TGCGCCAGCAGCCTTAGTCCCGGGACATTTACGGGGACTGAAGCTTTCTTT.

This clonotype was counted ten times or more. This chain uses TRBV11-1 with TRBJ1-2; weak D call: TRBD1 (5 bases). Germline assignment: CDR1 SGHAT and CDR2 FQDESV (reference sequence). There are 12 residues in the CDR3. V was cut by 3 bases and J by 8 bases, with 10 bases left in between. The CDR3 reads CASSLDTSGYTF. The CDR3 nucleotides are TGTGCCAGCAGCTTGGACACCTCGGGCTACACCTTC.

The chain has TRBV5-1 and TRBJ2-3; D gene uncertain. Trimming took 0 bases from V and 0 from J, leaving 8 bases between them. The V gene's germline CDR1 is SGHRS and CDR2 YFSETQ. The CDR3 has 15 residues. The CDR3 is CASSLDNPSTDTQYF. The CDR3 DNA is TGCGCCAGCAGCTTGGACAACCCCAGCACAGATACGCAGTATTTT. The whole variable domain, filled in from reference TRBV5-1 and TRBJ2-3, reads KAGVTQTPRYLIKTRGQQVTLSCSPISGHRSVSWYQQTPGQGLQFLFEYFSETQRNKGNFPGRFSGRQFSNSRSEMNVSTLELGDSALYLCASSLDNPSTDTQYFGPGTRLTVL.

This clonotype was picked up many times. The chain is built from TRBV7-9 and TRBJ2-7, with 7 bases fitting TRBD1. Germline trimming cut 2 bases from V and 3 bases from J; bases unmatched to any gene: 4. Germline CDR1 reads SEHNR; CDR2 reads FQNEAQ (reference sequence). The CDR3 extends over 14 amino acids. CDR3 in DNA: TGTGCCAGCAGCTTACGGGACAGCCACTACGAGCAGTACTTC. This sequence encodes CASSLRDSHYEQYF.

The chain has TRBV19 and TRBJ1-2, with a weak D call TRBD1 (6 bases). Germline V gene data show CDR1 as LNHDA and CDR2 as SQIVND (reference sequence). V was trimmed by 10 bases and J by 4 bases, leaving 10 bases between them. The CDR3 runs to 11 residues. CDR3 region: CATRDTYGYTF. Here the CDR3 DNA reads TGTGCCACCAGGGACACCTATGGCTACACCTTC.

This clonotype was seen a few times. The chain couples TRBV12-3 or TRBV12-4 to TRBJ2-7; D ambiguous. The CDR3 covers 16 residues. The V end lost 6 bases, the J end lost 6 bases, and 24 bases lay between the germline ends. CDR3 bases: TGTGCCAGCAGCACCTTCGCGTCGGGCCCGAACTGCGAGCAGTACTTC. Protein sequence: CASSTFASGPNCEQYF.

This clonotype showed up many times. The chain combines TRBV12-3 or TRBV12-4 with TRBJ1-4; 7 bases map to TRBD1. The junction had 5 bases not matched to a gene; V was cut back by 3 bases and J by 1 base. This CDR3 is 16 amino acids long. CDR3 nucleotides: TGTGCCAGCAGTTTGACAGGGTTGGGAACTAATGAAAAACTGTTTTTT. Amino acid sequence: CASSLTGLGTNEKLFF.

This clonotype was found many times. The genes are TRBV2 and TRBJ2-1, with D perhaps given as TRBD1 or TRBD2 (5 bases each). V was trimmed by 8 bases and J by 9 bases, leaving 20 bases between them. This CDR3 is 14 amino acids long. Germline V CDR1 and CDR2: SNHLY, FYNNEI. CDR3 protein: CASHRQGPQGEQFF. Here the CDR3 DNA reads TGTGCCAGCCACCGTCAGGGACCTCAGGGTGAGCAGTTCTTC.

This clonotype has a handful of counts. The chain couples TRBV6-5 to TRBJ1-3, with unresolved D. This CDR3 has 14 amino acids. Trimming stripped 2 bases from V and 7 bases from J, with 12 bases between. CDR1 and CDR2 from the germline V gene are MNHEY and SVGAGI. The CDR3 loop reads CASSYGPQGNTIYF. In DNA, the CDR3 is TGTGCCAGCAGTTACGGCCCTCAAGGGAACACCATATATTTT.

CDR3 nucleotides: TGCAGTGCTAGTATGCCTCAAGAGACCCAGTACTTC. The encoded protein is CSASMPQETQYF. V and J are TRBV20-1 and TRBJ2-5, with D uncertain. The CDR3 has 12 residues. From germline, CDR1 is DFQATT and CDR2 SNEGSKA (reference sequence). Trimming cost V 3 bases and J 2 bases, with 7 bases left between them.

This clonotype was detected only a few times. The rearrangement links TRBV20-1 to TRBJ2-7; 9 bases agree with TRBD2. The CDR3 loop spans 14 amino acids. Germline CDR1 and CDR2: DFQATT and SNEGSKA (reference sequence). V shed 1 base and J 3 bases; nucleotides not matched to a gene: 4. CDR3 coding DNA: TGCAGTGCTAGAGGACTAGCGGATTACTACGAGCAGTACTTC. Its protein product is CSARGLADYYEQYF.

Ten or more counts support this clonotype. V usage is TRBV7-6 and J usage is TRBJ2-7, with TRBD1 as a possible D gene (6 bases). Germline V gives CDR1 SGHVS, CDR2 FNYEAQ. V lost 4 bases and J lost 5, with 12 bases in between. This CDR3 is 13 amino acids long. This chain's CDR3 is CASSSRDINEQYF. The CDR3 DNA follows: TGTGCCAGCAGCTCCCGGGACATAAACGAGCAGTACTTC.

DNA of the CDR3: TGTGCCAGCAGTTTGACCGGGACCTTTGACGAGCAGTACTTC. Protein product: CASSLTGTFDEQYF. This chain links TRBV28 with TRBJ2-7; D tentatively fits TRBD1 or TRBD2 (5 bases each). Trimming left V 3 bases short and J 5 bases short, with 14 bases between. The CDR3 spans 14 residues. CDR1 and CDR2 from the germline V gene are MDHEN and SYDVKM.

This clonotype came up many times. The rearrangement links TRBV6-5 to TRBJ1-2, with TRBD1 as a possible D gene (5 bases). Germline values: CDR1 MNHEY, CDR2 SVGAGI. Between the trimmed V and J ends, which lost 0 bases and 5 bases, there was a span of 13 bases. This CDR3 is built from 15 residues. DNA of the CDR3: TGTGCCAGCAGTTACTCGTCGAAAGGGGATTATGGCTACACCTTC. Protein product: CASSYSSKGDYGYTF.

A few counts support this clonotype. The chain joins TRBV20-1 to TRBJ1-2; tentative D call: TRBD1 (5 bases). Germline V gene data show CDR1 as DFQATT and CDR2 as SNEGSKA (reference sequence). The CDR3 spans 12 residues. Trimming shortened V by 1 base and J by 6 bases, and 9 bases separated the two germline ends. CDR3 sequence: CSARVDIHGYTF. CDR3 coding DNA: TGCAGTGCTAGAGTGGACATTCATGGCTACACCTTC.

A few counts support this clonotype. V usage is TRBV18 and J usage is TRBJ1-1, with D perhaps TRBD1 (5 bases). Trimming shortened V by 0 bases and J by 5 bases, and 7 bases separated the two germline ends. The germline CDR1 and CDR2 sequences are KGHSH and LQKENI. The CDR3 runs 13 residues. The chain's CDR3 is CASSPPQGTEAFF. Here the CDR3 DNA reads TGTGCCAGCTCACCACCGCAGGGAACTGAAGCTTTCTTT.

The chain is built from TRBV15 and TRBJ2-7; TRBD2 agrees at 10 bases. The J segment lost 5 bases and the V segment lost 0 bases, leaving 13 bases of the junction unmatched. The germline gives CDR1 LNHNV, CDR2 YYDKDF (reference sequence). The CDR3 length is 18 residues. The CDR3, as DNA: TGTGCCACCAGCAGAGATTTGAAGCGGGGGGGCCATTTCCACGAGCAGTACTTC. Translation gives CATSRDLKRGGHFHEQYF.

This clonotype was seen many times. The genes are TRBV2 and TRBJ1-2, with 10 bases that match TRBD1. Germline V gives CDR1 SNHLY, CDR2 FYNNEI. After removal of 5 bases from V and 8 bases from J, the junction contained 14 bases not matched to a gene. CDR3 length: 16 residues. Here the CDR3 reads CASSPRDRGPGMGYTF. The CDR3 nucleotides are TGTGCCAGCAGTCCCCGGGACAGGGGACCTGGGATGGGCTACACCTTC.

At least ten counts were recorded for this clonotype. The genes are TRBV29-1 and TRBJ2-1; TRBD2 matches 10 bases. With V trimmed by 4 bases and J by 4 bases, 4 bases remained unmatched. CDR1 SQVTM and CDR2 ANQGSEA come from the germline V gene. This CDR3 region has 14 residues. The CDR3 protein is CSVVERGGYNEQFF. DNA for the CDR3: TGCAGCGTTGTAGAGCGGGGGGGTTACAATGAGCAGTTCTTC.

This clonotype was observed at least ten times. CDR3 DNA sequence: TGTGCCAGCATTCCTGGGCAGAACACTGAAGCTTTCTTT. Its translation is CASIPGQNTEAFF. The chain links TRBV28 to TRBJ1-1, with D hard to call. V lost 7 bases and J lost 1, with 10 bases in between. The CDR3 extends over 13 amino acids. Germline V gene lookup returns CDR1 MDHEN and CDR2 SYDVKM.